By sample fraction, the clone carrying this T cell receptor (beta chain) is medium-sized. Its antigen is undetermined. This sample was included in a study of prognosis after radiotherapy for stage I lung cancer. Study-level background: Metastases at distant sites emerged in a few patients after radiotherapy, at a median of 7 months, whereas about 15 showed no significant progression.

The CDR3 extends over 11 amino acids. Germline V gene data show CDR1 as MNHEY and CDR2 as SVGEGT. Trimming removed 6 bases from V and 7 bases from J, with 6 bases in between. Notes on the study in general: It was reported that patients with metastases and those without them differed in TRBV and TRBJ gene usage. Among expanded TCR clones, tumor specificity was not determined.

TCR beta CDR3 amplification from genomic DNA was performed by two-round multiplex PCR. First-round PCR, the initial amplification, used primers specific to each TRBV and TRBJ gene. TCRdb fed the multiplex PCR reads into MiXCR, producing one record per CDR3 protein. The table lists more than 30,000 distinct CDR3 sequences, around 30% of them singletons, with roughly 34% in the top ten. At both of two time points, 4.5 to 6.5 milliliters of peripheral blood were drawn. The TCR comes from a donor aged 50 or older with non-small cell lung cancer. The chain recombines TRBV6-2 or TRBV6-3 with TRBJ2-2; perhaps TRBD2 as D (6 bases). The sequencing here drew on PBMCs, taken before or after stereotactic body radiation therapy (not recorded which). The CDR3 sequence: CASRGGGELFF. The CDR3 DNA sequence: TGTGCCAGCAGGGGGGGCGGGGAGCTGTTTTTT.